Here is one T cell receptor beta chain with its context. Its antigen is not known. Germline CDR1 SEHNR, CDR2 FQNEAQ (reference sequence). The CDR3 spans 15 residues. V was pared by 5 bases and J by 0 bases, with 11 bases between. This entry is derived from a study of OX40 agonist ivuxolimab in advanced cancers. Overall study findings and caveats: Expanded clones tended on average to be more numerous among CD8+ T cells than CD4+. A proportion of nonresponders additionally exhibited low normalized T-cell clonal expansion.

Libraries were prepared by immunoSEQ multiplex PCR; TCRdb keeps only in-frame clonotypes and omits some of them. The sample shows approximately 45,000 clones, roughly 94% of them seen only once. The source of this sequence is an adult with an advanced solid tumor such as melanoma, head and neck, liver or kidney cancer. This specimen was CD4+ or CD8+ T cells sorted from blood, taken in a trial of the OX40 agonist ivuxolimab. The rearrangement joins TRBV7-9 to TRBJ2-4, with D possibly called TRBD1 or TRBD2 (5 bases each). The DNA for the CDR3 is TGTGCCAGCAGCGGATGGGGGACAGCCAAAAACATTCAGTACTTC. Translation: CASSGWGTAKNIQYF.